The subject of this entry is one TCR beta chain. This sample is part of a study of blood T cell repertoires in COVID-19. Study in general: The samples span acute and convalescent COVID-19 from the United States, Italy and Spain. In each case, the material was cDNA or gDNA derived from T cells, B-cell-depleted T cells, or PBMCs.

The V end was cut by 5 bases, the J end by 4 bases, with 29 bases between. Per germline, CDR1 MDHEN and CDR2 SYDVKM. This CDR3 has 19 residues. Sequencing used immunoSEQ multiplex PCR; TCRdb keeps in-frame clones, though not all of them. The sample holds more than 200,000 clones, roughly 80% seen once. The V gene is TRBV28, the J gene TRBJ1-2; D perhaps matches TRBD1 (5 bases). Sequenced input: peripheral blood. The sequence derives from a woman between 40 and 55 years old with active or convalescent COVID-19. In DNA, the CDR3 is TGTGCCAGCAGTCATCGGCGGGGCGGACAAGGGGAAATCGGCTATGGCTACACCTTC. Residues: CASSHRRGGQGEIGYGYTF.